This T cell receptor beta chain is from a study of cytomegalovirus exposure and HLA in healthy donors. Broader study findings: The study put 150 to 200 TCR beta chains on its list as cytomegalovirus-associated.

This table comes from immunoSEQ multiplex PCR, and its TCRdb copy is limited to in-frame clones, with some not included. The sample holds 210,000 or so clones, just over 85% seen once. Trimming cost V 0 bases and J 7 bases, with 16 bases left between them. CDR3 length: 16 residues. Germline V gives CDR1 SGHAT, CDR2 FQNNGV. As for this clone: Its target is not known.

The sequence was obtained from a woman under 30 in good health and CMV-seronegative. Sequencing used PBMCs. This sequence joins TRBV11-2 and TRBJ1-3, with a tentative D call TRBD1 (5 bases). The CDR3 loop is CASSLDGMVNRNTIYF. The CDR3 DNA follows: TGTGCCAGCAGCTTAGATGGGATGGTGAACAGGAACACCATATATTTT.